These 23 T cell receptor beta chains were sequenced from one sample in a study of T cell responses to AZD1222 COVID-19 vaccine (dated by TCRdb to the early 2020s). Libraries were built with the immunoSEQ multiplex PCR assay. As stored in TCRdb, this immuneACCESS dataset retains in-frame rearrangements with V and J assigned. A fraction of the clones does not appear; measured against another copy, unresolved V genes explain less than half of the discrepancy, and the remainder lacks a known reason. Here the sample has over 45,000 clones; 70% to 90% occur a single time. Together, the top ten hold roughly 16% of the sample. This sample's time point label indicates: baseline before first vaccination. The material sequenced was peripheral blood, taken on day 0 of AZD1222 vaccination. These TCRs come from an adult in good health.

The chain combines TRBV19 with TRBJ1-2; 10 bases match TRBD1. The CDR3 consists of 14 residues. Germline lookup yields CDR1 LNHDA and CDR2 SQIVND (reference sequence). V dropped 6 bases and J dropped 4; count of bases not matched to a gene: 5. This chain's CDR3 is CASSAGQGSYGYTF. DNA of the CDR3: TGTGCCAGTAGCGCGGGACAGGGGAGCTATGGCTACACCTTC.

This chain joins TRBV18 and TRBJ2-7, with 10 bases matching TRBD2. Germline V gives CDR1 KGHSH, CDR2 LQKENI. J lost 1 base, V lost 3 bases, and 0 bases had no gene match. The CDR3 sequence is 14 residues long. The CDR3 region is CASSPSGGSYEQYF. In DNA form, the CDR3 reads TGTGCCAGCTCACCTAGCGGGGGGTCCTACGAGCAGTACTTC.

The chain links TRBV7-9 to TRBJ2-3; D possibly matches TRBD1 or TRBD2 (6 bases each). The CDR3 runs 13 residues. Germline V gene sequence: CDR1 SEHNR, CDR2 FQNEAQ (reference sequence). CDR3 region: CAVGGARTDTQYF. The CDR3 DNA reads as TGTGCAGTGGGGGGCGCGAGGACAGATACGCAGTATTTT.

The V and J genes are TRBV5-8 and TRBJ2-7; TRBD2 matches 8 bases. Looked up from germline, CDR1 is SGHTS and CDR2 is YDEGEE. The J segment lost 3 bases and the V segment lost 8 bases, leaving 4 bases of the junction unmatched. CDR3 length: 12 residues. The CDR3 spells CASRGLGYEQYF. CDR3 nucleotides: TGTGCCAGTAGGGGACTAGGCTACGAGCAGTACTTC.

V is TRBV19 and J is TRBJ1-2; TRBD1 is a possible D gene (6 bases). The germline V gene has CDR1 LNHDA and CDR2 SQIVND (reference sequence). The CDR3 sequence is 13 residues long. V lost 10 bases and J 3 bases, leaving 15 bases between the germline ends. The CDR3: CATRDKRHYGYTF. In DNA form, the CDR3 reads TGTGCCACCAGGGACAAAAGGCACTATGGCTACACCTTC.

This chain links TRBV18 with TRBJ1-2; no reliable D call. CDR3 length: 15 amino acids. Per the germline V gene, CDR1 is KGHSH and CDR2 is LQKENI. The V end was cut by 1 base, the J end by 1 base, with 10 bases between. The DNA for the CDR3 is TGTGCCAGCTCACCACTTCCAGAGCTTAACTATGGCTACACCTTC. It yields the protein CASSPLPELNYGYTF.

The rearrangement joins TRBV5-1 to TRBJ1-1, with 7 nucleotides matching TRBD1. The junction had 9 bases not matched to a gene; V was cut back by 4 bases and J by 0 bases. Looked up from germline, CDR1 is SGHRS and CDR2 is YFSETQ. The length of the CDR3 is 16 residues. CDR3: CASSHTGTAMNTEAFF. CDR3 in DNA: TGCGCCAGCAGCCACACCGGGACAGCGATGAACACTGAAGCTTTCTTT.

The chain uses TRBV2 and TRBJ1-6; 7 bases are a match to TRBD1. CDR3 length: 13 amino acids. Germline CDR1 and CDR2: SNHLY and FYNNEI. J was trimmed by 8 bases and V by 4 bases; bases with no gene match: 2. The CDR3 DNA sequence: TGTGCCAGCAGTGGGCAGGGGGATTCACCCCTCCACTTT. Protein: CASSGQGDSPLHF.

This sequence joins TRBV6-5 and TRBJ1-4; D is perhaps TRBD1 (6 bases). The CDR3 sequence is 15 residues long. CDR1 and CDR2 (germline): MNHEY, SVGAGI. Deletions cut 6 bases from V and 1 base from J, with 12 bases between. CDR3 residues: CASRTYRETNEKLFF. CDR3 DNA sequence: TGTGCCAGCAGGACCTACAGGGAAACTAATGAAAAACTGTTTTTT.

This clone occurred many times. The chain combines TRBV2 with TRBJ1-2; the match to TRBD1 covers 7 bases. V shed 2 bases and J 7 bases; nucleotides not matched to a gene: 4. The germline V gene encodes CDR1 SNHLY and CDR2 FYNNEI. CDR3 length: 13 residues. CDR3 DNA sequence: TGTGCCAGCAGTGAAATTCCAGGGGGTGGCTACACCTTC. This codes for CASSEIPGGGYTF.

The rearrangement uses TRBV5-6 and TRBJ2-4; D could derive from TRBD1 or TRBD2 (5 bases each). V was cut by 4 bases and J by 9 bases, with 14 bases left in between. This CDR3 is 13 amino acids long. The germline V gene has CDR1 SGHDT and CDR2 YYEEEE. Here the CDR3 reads CASSRDVVGIQYF. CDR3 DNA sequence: TGTGCCAGCAGCAGGGACGTAGTGGGCATTCAGTACTTC.

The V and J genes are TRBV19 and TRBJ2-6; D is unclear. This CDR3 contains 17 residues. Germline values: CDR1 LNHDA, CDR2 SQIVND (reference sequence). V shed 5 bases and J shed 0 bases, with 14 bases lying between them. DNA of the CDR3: TGTGCCAGTAGTCCCCGTGATCGGAACTCTGGGGCCAACGTCCTGACTTTC. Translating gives CASSPRDRNSGANVLTF.

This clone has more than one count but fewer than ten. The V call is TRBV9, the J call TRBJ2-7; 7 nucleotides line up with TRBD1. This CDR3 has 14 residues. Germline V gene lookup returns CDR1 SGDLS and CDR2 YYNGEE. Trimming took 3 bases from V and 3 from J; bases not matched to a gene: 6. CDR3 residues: CASSASGTDYEQYF. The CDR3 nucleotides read TGTGCCAGCAGCGCCTCCGGGACAGACTACGAGCAGTACTTC.

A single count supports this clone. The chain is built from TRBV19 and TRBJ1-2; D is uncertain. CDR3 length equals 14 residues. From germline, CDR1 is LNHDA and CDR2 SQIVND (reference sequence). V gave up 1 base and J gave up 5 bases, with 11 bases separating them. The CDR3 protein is CASSIGDWRYGYTF. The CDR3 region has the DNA TGTGCCAGTAGTATAGGCGATTGGAGGTATGGCTACACCTTC.

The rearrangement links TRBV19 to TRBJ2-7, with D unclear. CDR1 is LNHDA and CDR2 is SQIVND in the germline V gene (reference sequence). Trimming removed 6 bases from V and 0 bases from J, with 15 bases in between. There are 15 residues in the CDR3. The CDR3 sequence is CASSPTFGNSYEQYF. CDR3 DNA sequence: TGTGCCAGTAGCCCCACTTTTGGCAACTCCTACGAGCAGTACTTC.

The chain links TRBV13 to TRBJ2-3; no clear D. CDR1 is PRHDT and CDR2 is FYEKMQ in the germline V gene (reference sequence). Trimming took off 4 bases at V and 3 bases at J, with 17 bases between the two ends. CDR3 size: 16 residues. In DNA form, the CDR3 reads TGTGCCAGCAGCTCCCTCAACCCGATTAAGACAGATACGCAGTATTTT. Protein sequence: CASSSLNPIKTDTQYF.

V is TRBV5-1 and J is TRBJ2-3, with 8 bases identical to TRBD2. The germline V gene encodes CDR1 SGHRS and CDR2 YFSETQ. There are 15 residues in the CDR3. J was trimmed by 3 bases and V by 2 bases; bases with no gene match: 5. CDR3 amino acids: CASSLSGGVTDTQYF. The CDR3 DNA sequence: TGCGCCAGCAGCTTAAGCGGGGGTGTGACAGATACGCAGTATTTT.

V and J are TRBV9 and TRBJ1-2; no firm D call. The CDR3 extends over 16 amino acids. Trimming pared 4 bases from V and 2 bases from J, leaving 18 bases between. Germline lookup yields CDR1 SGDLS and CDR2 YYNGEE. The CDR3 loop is CASSPQHGSQNYGYTF. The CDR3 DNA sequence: TGTGCCAGCAGCCCCCAACATGGGAGCCAAAACTATGGCTACACCTTC.

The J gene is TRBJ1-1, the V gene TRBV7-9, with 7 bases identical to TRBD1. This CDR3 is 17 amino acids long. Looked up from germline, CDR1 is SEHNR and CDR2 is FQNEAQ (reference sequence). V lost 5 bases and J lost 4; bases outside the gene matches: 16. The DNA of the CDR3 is TGTGCCAGCAGCCCGCGGACAGGCGGCGTAGGGGGCACTGAAGCTTTCTTT. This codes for CASSPRTGGVGGTEAFF.

This chain's CDR3 is CASSHRSGLSTDTQYF. CDR3 bases: TGTGCCAGCAGTCATCGTAGCGGACTTAGCACAGATACGCAGTATTTT. V and J are TRBV7-6 and TRBJ2-3, with TRBD2 as a possible D gene (6 bases). V was trimmed by 6 bases and J by 0 bases, leaving 16 bases between them. The CDR3 loop spans 16 amino acids. Germline CDR1 and CDR2: SGHVS and FNYEAQ.

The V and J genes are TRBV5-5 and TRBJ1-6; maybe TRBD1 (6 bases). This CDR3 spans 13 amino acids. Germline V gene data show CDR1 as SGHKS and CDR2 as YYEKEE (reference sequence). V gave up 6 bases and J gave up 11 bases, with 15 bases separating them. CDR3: CASTLTGMPPLHF. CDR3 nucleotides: TGTGCCAGCACACTTACAGGGATGCCACCCCTCCACTTT.

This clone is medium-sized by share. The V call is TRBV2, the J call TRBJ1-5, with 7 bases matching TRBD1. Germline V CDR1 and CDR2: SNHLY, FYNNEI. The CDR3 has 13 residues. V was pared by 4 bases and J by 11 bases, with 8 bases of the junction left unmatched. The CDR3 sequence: CASSGQGRTAQHF. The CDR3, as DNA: TGTGCCAGCAGTGGACAGGGTAGGACAGCCCAGCATTTT.

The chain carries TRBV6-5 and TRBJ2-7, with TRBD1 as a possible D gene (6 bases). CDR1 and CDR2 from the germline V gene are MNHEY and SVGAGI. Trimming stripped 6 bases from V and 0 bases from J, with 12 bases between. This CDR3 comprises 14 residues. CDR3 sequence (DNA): TGTGCCAGCAGGTTAAGGGGGAGCTCCTACGAGCAGTACTTC. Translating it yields CASRLRGSSYEQYF.